This TCR beta chain stems from a study of cytomegalovirus exposure and HLA in healthy donors. Overall study context: T cells numbering around 170 million yielded around 120 million unique TCR beta sequences in an earlier analysis. Findings and limits, study-wide: A previous analysis found most TCR beta V segments productive roughly 87% or roughly 30% of the time.

The PCR was carried out with 60 Vbeta primers and 13 Jbeta primers. Assay: immunoSEQ multiplex PCR; the TCRdb copy retains only in-frame clones and omits some. The sample holds some 150,000 clones, roughly 85% seen once. V lost 8 bases and J lost 7, with 12 bases in between. Germline CDR1 reads MNHNS; CDR2 reads SASEGT. The CDR3 contains 13 residues. To note about this clone: What it recognizes is unknown.

This rearrangement joins TRBV6-1 to TRBJ1-6; D may be TRBD1 (6 bases). Sequenced input: PBMCs. The origin of this receptor is a man in his forties in good health and CMV-seropositive. CDR3 sequence: CASRQVQNSPLHF. The DNA of the CDR3 is TGTGCCAGCCGACAGGTGCAAAATTCACCCCTCCACTTT.